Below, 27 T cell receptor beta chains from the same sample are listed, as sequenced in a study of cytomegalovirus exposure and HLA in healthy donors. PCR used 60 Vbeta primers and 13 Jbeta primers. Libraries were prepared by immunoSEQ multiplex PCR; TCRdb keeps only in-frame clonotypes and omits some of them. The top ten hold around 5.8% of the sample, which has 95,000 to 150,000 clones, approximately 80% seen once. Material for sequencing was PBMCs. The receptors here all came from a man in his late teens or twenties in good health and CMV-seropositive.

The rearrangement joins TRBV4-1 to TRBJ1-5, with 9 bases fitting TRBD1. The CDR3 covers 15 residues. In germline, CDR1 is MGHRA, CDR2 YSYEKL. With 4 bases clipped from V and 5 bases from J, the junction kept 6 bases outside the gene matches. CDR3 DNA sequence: TGCGCCAGCAGCCCCCAGGGACAGGGCTATCAGCCCCAGCATTTT. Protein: CASSPQGQGYQPQHF.

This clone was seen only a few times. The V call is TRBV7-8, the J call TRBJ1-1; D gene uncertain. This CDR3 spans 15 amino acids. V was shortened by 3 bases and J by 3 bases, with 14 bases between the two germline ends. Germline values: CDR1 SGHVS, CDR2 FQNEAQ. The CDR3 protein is CASSLRTVAYTEAFF. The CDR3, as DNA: TGTGCCAGCAGCTTGAGGACTGTTGCTTACACTGAAGCTTTCTTT.

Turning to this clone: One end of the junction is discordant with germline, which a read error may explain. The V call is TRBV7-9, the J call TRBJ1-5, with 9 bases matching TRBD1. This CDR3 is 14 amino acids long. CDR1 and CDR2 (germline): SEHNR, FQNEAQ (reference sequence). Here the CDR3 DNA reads TGTTCCAGCAGCTTGGGGGACAGGGATCAGCCCCAGCATTTT. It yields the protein CSSSLGDRDQPQHF.

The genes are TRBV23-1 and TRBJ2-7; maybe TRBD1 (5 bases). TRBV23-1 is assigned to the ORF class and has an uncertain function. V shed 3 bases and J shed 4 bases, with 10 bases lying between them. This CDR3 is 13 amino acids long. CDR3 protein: CASSHRQRYEQYF. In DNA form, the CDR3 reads TGCGCCAGCAGTCACCGACAGAGATACGAGCAGTACTTC.

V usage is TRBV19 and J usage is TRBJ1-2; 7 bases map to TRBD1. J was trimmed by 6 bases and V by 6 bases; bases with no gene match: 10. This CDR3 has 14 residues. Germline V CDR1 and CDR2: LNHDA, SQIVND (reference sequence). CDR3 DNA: TGTGCCAGTAGGACCCATCGACAGGGACATGGCTACACCTTC. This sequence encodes CASRTHRQGHGYTF.

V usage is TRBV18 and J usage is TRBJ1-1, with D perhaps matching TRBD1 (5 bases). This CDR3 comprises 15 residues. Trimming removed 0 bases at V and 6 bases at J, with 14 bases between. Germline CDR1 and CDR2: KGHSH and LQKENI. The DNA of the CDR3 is TGTGCCAGCTCACCACCGTCAGGGCGGACGTCTGAAGCTTTCTTT. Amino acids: CASSPPSGRTSEAFF. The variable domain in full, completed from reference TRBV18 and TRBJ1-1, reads NAGVMQNPRHLVRRRGQEARLRCSPMKGHSHVYWYRQLPEEGLKFMVYLQKENIIDESGMPKERFSAEFPKEGPSILRIQQVVRGDSAAYFCASSPPSGRTSEAFFGQGTRLTVV.

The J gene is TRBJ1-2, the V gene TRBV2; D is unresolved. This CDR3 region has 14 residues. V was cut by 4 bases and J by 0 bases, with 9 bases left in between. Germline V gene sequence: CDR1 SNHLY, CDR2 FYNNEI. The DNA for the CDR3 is TGTGCCAGCAGTGGCCGGGAACCTAACTATGGCTACACCTTC. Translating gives CASSGREPNYGYTF.

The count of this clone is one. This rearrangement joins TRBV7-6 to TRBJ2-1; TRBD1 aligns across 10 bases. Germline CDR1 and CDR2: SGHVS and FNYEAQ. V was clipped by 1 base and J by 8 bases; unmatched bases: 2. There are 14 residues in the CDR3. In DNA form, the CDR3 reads TGTGCCAGCAGCTTAGGGACAGGGGGGGATGAGCAGTTCTTC. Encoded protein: CASSLGTGGDEQFF.

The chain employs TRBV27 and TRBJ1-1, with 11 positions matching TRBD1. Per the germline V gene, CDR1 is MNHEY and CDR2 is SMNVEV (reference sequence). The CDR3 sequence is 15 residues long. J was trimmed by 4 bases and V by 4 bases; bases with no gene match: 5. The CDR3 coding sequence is TGTGCCAGCAGTTGGGGACAGGGGGTTGGCACTGAAGCTTTCTTT. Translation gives CASSWGQGVGTEAFF.

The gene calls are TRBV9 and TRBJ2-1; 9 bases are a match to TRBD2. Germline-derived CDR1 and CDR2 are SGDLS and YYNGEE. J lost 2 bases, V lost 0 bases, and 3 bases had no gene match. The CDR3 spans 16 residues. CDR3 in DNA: TGTGCCAGCAGCGTAGCTAGCGGGACCCCCTACAATGAGCAGTTCTTC. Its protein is CASSVASGTPYNEQFF.

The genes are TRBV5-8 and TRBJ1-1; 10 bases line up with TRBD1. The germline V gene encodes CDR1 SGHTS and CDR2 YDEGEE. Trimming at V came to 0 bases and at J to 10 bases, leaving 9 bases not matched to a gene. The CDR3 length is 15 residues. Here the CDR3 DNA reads TGTGCCAGCAGCTTGGTGGGACAGGGGCCGACCGGAGCTTTCTTT. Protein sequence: CASSLVGQGPTGAFF. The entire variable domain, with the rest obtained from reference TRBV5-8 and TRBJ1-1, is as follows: EAGVTQSPTHLIKTRGQQATLRCSPISGHTSVYWYQQALGLGLQFLLWYDEGEERNRGNFPPRFSGRQFPNYSSELNVNALELEDSALYLCASSLVGQGPTGAFFGQGTRLTVV.

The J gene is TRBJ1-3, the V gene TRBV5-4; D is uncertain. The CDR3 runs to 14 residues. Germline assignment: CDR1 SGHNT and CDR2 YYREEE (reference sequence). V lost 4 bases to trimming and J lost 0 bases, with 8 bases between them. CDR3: CASSKSGSGNTIYF. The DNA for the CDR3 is TGTGCCAGCAGCAAATCAGGCTCTGGAAACACCATATATTTT.

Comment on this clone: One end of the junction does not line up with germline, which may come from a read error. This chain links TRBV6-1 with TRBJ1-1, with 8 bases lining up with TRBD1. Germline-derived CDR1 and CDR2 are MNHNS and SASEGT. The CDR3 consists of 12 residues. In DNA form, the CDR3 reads TGTGTCAGCAGTGTAGGGACAGGTGAAGCTTTCTTT. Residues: CVSSVGTGEAFF.

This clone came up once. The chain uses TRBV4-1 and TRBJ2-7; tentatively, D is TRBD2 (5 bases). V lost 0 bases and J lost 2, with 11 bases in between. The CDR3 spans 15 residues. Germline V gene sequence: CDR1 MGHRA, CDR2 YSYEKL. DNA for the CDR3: TGCGCCAGCAGCCAAGAGGAGCGGAGAGCCTACGAGCAGTACTTC. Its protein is CASSQEERRAYEQYF.

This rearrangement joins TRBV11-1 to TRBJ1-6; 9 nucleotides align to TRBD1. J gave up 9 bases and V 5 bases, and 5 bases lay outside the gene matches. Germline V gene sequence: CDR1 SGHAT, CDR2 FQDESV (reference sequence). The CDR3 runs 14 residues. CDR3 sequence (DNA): TGTGCCAGCAGCAGGGACAGGGAGGCTTCACCCCTCCACTTT. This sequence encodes CASSRDREASPLHF.

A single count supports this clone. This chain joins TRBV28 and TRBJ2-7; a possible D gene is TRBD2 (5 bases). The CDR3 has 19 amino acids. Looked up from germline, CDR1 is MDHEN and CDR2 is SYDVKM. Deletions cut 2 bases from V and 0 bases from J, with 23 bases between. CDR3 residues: CASSLLRTARDSISYEQYF. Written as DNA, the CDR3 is TGTGCCAGCAGTTTACTCCGAACGGCCCGGGATTCAATCTCCTACGAGCAGTACTTC.

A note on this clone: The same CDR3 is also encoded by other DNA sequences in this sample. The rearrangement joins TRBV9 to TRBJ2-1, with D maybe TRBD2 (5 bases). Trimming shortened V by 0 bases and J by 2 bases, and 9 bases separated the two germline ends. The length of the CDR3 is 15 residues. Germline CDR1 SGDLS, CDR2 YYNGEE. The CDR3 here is CASSVGGGPYNEQFF. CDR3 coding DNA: TGTGCCAGCAGCGTAGGTGGAGGCCCCTACAATGAGCAGTTCTTC.

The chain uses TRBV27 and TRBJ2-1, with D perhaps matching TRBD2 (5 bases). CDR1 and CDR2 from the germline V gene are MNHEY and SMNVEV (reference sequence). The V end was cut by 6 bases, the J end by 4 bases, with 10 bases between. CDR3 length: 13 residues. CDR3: CASSITRYNEQFF. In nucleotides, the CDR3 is TGTGCCAGCAGCATAACTAGGTACAATGAGCAGTTCTTC.

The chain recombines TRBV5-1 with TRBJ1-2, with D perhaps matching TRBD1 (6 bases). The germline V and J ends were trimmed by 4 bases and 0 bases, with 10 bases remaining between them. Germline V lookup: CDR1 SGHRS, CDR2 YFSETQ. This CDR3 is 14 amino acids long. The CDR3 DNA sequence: TGCGCCAGCAGCCCGGACAGTACTAACTATGGCTACACCTTC. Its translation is CASSPDSTNYGYTF.

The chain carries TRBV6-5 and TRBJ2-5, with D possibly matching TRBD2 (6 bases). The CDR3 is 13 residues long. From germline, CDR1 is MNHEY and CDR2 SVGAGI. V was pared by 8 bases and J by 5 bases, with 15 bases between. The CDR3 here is CASALLAGETQYF. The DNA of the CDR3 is TGTGCCAGCGCCTTACTAGCAGGGGAGACCCAGTACTTC.

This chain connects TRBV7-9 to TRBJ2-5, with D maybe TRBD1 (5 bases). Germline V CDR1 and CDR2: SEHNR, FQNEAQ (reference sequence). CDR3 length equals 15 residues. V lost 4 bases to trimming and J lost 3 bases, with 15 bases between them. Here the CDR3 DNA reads TGTGCCAGCAGCTCGCCGACAGTCTATGAAGAGACCCAGTACTTC. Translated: CASSSPTVYEETQYF.

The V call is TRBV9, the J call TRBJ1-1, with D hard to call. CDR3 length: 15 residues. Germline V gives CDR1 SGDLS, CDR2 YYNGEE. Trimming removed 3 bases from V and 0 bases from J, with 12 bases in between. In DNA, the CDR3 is TGTGCCAGCAGCGACGGACTGACGATGAACACTGAAGCTTTCTTT. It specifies CASSDGLTMNTEAFF.

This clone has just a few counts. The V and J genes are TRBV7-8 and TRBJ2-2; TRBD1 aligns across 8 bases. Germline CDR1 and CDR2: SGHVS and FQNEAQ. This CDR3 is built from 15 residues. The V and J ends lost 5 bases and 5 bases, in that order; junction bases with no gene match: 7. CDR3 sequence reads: CASSTTGVGTGELFF. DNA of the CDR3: TGTGCCAGCAGCACGACAGGGGTGGGGACCGGGGAGCTGTTTTTT.

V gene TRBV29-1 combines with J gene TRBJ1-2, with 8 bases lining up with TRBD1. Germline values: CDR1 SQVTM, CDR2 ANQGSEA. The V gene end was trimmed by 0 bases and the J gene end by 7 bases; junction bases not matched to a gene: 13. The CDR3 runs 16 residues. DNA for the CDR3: TGCAGCGTTGAAGAGGATTTTGGCAGGGGGCCTCCTGGCTACACCTTC. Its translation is CSVEEDFGRGPPGYTF.

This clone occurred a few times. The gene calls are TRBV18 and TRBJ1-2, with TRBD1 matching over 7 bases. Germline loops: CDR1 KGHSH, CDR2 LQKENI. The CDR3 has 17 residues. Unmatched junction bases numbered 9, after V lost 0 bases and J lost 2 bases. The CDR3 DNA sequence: TGTGCCAGCTCACCACCGCAGACGATGGACAGGAACTATGGCTACACCTTC. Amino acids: CASSPPQTMDRNYGYTF. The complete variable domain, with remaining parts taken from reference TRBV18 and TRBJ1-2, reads NAGVMQNPRHLVRRRGQEARLRCSPMKGHSHVYWYRQLPEEGLKFMVYLQKENIIDESGMPKERFSAEFPKEGPSILRIQQVVRGDSAAYFCASSPPQTMDRNYGYTFGSGTRLTVV.

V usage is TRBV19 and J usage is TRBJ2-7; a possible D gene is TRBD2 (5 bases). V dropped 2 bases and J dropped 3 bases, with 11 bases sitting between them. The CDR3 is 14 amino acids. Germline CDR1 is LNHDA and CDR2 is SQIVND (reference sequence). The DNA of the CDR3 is TGTGCCAGTAGTATAAAAGGGAGTGTCTACGAGCAGTACTTC. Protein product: CASSIKGSVYEQYF.

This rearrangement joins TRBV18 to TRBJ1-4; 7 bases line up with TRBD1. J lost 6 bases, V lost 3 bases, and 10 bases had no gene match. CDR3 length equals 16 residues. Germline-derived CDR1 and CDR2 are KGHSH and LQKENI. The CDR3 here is CASSPTGQAPYEKLFF. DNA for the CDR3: TGTGCCAGCTCACCGACAGGGCAAGCACCGTATGAAAAACTGTTTTTT.